This entry lists 29 T cell receptor beta chains sequenced from one sample in a study of OX40 agonist ivuxolimab in advanced cancers. Produced via immunoSEQ multiplex PCR; TCRdb's table is partial and in-frame only. Altogether more than 45,000 clones are present, approximately 82% being singletons, with the ten largest covering 2.5% to 3.5%. Here the sequenced sample was CD4+ or CD8+ T cells sorted from blood, taken in a trial of the OX40 agonist ivuxolimab. The origin of the receptors is an adult with an advanced solid tumor such as melanoma, head and neck, liver or kidney cancer.

The gene calls are TRBV10-3 and TRBJ2-6; 7 bases align to TRBD1. The V segment lost 10 bases and the J segment 0 bases; nucleotides outside the gene matches: 9. There are 16 residues in the CDR3. CDR1 is ENHRY, CDR2 SYGVKD, per germline. CDR3 protein: CATGTVGVSGANVLTF. For the CDR3, the DNA is TGTGCCACCGGGACAGTTGGAGTCTCTGGGGCCAACGTCCTGACTTTC.

This clone appeared a few times. The rearrangement uses TRBV5-6 and TRBJ1-6, with 8 bases that match TRBD1. This CDR3 contains 14 residues. J lost 8 bases, V lost 6 bases, and 7 bases had no gene match. Germline assignment: CDR1 SGHDT and CDR2 YYEEEE. DNA for the CDR3: TGTGCCAGCATTAAAGGACAGGGAGATTCACCCCTCCACTTT. This translates into CASIKGQGDSPLHF.

There are a few counts of this clone. The rearrangement links TRBV19 to TRBJ1-4, with TRBD1 matching over 10 bases. This CDR3 is built from 18 residues. Germline V CDR1 and CDR2: LNHDA, SQIVND (reference sequence). V gave up 9 bases and J gave up 8 bases; unmatched junction bases: 21. This CDR3 reads CASGDRGSNPRGIEKLFF. The CDR3 nucleotides read TGTGCCAGCGGGGACAGGGGATCGAACCCGAGAGGAATAGAAAAACTGTTTTTT. Full variable domain (outside the CDR3, taken from reference TRBV19 and TRBJ1-4): DGGITQSPKYLFRKEGQNVTLSCEQNLNHDAMYWYRQDPGQGLRLIYYSQIVNDFQKGDIAEGYSVSREKKESFPLTVTSAQKNPTAFYLCASGDRGSNPRGIEKLFFGSGTQLSVL.

The chain links TRBV19 to TRBJ2-2, with 7 bases fitting TRBD1. Germline V gives CDR1 LNHDA, CDR2 SQIVND (reference sequence). CDR3 length: 15 residues. The V and J ends lost 6 bases and 3 bases, in that order; junction bases with no gene match: 7. The CDR3 DNA reads as TGTGCCAGTAGGAGACAGGGTGTGTACACCGGGGAGCTGTTTTTT. The encoded protein is CASRRQGVYTGELFF.

The chain links TRBV28 to TRBJ2-5; a possible D gene is TRBD1 (5 bases). From germline, CDR1 is MDHEN and CDR2 SYDVKM. Trimming cost V 3 bases and J 4 bases, with 15 bases left between them. The CDR3 runs 15 residues. For the CDR3, the DNA is TGTGCCAGCAGTTTTAGGCTAGTAAGGGGAGAGACCCAGTACTTC. Translation: CASSFRLVRGETQYF.

The rearrangement joins TRBV4-2 to TRBJ2-5; TRBD2 aligns across 7 bases. Germline CDR1 is LGHNA and CDR2 is YNFKEQ. This CDR3 comprises 14 residues. V dropped 0 bases and J dropped 6; count of bases not matched to a gene: 4. CDR3 sequence (DNA): TGTGCCAGCAGCCAAGACACTAGCGCGAAGACCCAGTACTTC. This gives the protein CASSQDTSAKTQYF.

This clone was observed a single time. The chain carries TRBV2 and TRBJ2-5; D possibly corresponds to TRBD2 (6 bases). This CDR3 comprises 15 residues. In germline, CDR1 is SNHLY, CDR2 FYNNEI. Trimming removed 5 bases at V and 1 base at J, with 14 bases between. This CDR3 reads CASSLGGNGQETQYF. DNA of the CDR3: TGTGCCAGCAGTCTCGGCGGGAACGGCCAAGAGACCCAGTACTTC.

The rearrangement joins TRBV11-2 to TRBJ1-2, with D tentatively TRBD1 (5 bases). The CDR3 extends over 12 amino acids. V shed 1 base and J shed 8 bases, with 8 bases lying between them. Germline-derived CDR1 and CDR2 are SGHAT and FQNNGV. The CDR3 sequence: CASSLAGRGYTF. CDR3 coding DNA: TGTGCCAGCAGCTTAGCAGGGCGAGGCTACACCTTC.

The chain couples TRBV4-3 to TRBJ1-4; 10 bases map to TRBD1. The CDR3 runs 16 residues. Germline CDR1 is LGHNA and CDR2 is YSLEER. After removal of 3 bases from V and 3 bases from J, the junction contained 4 bases not matched to a gene. DNA of the CDR3: TGCGCCAGCAGCCATGCCGGACAGGGGGCTAATGAAAAACTGTTTTTT. This translates into CASSHAGQGANEKLFF.

With regard to this clone: At one boundary the junction diverges from the germline segment, which might be a read error. This sequence joins TRBV5-6 and TRBJ1-3, with D possibly TRBD1 on 5 matching bases. This CDR3 spans 14 amino acids. The germline gives CDR1 SGHDT, CDR2 YYEEEE. The CDR3 DNA is TGTGCCTGCAGGGACGCAAGCTCTGGAAACACCATATATTTT. Its protein is CACRDASSGNTIYF.

The rearrangement links TRBV6-6 to TRBJ1-5, with D unresolved. The CDR3 spans 13 residues. Trimming pared 5 bases from V and 4 bases from J, leaving 9 bases between. Germline V CDR1 and CDR2: MNHNY, SVGAGI (reference sequence). This CDR3 is CASSPDGNQPQHF. CDR3 nucleotides: TGTGCCAGCAGTCCCGACGGAAATCAGCCCCAGCATTTT.

This chain uses TRBV28 with TRBJ2-5; D might be TRBD1 or TRBD2, each matching 6 bases. This CDR3 has 15 residues. Germline V gene lookup returns CDR1 MDHEN and CDR2 SYDVKM. V was pared by 6 bases and J by 3 bases, with 17 bases between. DNA for the CDR3: TGTGCCAGCAGGGGGATCCGGGGGCTGGAAGAGACCCAGTACTTC. Translation: CASRGIRGLEETQYF.

This chain links TRBV13 with TRBJ1-2; D possibly corresponds to TRBD1 (5 bases). The CDR3 is 14 amino acids. Per the germline V gene, CDR1 is PRHDT and CDR2 is FYEKMQ (reference sequence). Trimming stripped 5 bases from V and 5 bases from J, with 15 bases between. The CDR3 nucleotides are TGTGCCAGCAGCCCGCGACAGTCCTCATATGGCTACACCTTC. Its translation is CASSPRQSSYGYTF.

The rearrangement joins TRBV10-3 to TRBJ1-5; D gene ambiguous. CDR3 length: 13 amino acids. Germline V CDR1 and CDR2: ENHRY, SYGVKD. V was shortened by 8 bases and J by 7 bases, with 15 bases between the two germline ends. Here the CDR3 reads CAIQQGPGQPQHF. The CDR3 DNA reads as TGTGCCATCCAACAAGGGCCGGGGCAGCCCCAGCATTTT.

V usage is TRBV28 and J usage is TRBJ2-7, with D possibly called TRBD1 or TRBD2 (6 bases each). The CDR3 consists of 16 residues. V was cut by 6 bases and J by 0 bases, with 18 bases left in between. Germline values: CDR1 MDHEN, CDR2 SYDVKM. CDR3 amino acids: CASSLLGGPVSYEQYF. DNA of the CDR3: TGTGCCAGCAGCTTACTTGGGGGGCCTGTCTCCTACGAGCAGTACTTC.

This clone was observed a handful of times. The rearrangement joins TRBV4-3 to TRBJ1-5, with no clear D. The CDR3 extends over 18 amino acids. Germline values: CDR1 LGHNA, CDR2 YSLEER. With 1 base removed from V and 0 bases from J, the gap between germline ends came to 16 bases. The CDR3 coding sequence is TGCGCCAGCAGCCAAGGGCCGGAAGGAGCCTATAGCAATCAGCCCCAGCATTTT. Translating gives CASSQGPEGAYSNQPQHF.

The chain carries TRBV11-1 and TRBJ2-5; 11 bases fit TRBD1. Germline V gene data show CDR1 as SGHAT and CDR2 as FQDESV (reference sequence). The CDR3 has 17 amino acids. The ends lost 5 bases at V and 0 bases at J; junction bases unmatched: 8. CDR3 amino acids: CASSHGQGAAYQETQYF. CDR3 nucleotide sequence: TGTGCCAGCAGCCACGGACAGGGGGCCGCATACCAAGAGACCCAGTACTTC.

The rearrangement uses TRBV28 and TRBJ1-2; D is perhaps TRBD1 (5 bases). Germline values: CDR1 MDHEN, CDR2 SYDVKM. The V gene lost 7 bases and the J gene lost 5 bases, with 20 bases spanning the gap. This CDR3 comprises 15 residues. CDR3 protein: CASNPIQDRIYGYTF. The DNA for the CDR3 is TGTGCCAGCAACCCGATACAGGACCGTATTTATGGCTACACCTTC.

This clone was picked up one time. The chain carries TRBV7-3 and TRBJ1-1; TRBD1 agrees at 9 bases. The CDR3 sequence is 16 residues long. Germline lookup yields CDR1 SGHTA and CDR2 FQGTGA. V trimming: 6 bases; J trimming: 4 bases; junction bases outside the gene matches: 12. The CDR3 sequence is CASRPQGASMGTEAFF. The CDR3 DNA reads as TGTGCCAGCAGACCACAGGGGGCCAGCATGGGCACTGAAGCTTTCTTT. Filled out from reference TRBV7-3 and TRBJ1-1, the complete variable domain reads GAGVSQTPSNKVTEKGKYVELRCDPISGHTALYWYRQSLGQGPEFLIYFQGTGAADDSGLPNDRFFAVRPEGSVSTLKIQRTERGDSAVYLCASRPQGASMGTEAFFGQGTRLTVV.

The chain uses TRBV5-5 and TRBJ1-4, with 9 bases that match TRBD1. The CDR3 spans 16 residues. Looked up from germline, CDR1 is SGHKS and CDR2 is YYEKEE (reference sequence). Trimming at V came to 4 bases and at J to 8 bases, leaving 12 bases not matched to a gene. The CDR3: CASSTLEGQGSEKLFF. The CDR3 nucleotides are TGTGCCAGCAGCACGTTAGAGGGACAGGGCTCCGAAAAACTGTTTTTT.

The rearrangement uses TRBV5-1 and TRBJ2-5; D unresolved. Per germline, CDR1 SGHRS and CDR2 YFSETQ. Trimming removed 2 bases at V and 2 bases at J, with 1 base between. The CDR3 sequence is 11 residues long. The CDR3 DNA sequence: TGCGCCAGCAGCTTACAAGAGACCCAGTACTTC. It encodes CASSLQETQYF.

The chain has TRBV7-3 and TRBJ1-6; D perhaps matches TRBD1 (5 bases). The germline V and J ends were trimmed by 1 base and 7 bases, with 17 bases remaining between them. Germline CDR1 and CDR2: SGHTA and FQGTGA. There are 17 residues in the CDR3. CDR3 sequence (DNA): TGTGCCAGCAGCTTAATGGGGTCGGCAGGGCCGAATTCACCCCTCCACTTT. It yields the protein CASSLMGSAGPNSPLHF. Together with reference TRBV7-3 and TRBJ1-6, the CDR3 gives the full variable domain: GAGVSQTPSNKVTEKGKYVELRCDPISGHTALYWYRQSLGQGPEFLIYFQGTGAADDSGLPNDRFFAVRPEGSVSTLKIQRTERGDSAVYLCASSLMGSAGPNSPLHFGNGTRLTVT.

The genes are TRBV10-3 and TRBJ2-2; TRBD1 is a possible D gene (5 bases). The CDR3 spans 16 residues. Germline CDR1 and CDR2: ENHRY and SYGVKD. The V end was cut by 5 bases, the J end by 0 bases, with 13 bases between. The CDR3 sequence: CAISFQGNANTGELFF. The CDR3 DNA reads as TGTGCCATCAGTTTTCAGGGAAACGCGAACACCGGGGAGCTGTTTTTT.

This clone came up once. The genes are TRBV5-5 and TRBJ2-6; the D gene could be TRBD1 or TRBD2 (6 bases each). V gave up 4 bases and J gave up 1 base, with 15 bases separating them. CDR3 length: 17 amino acids. Germline V gene data show CDR1 as SGHKS and CDR2 as YYEKEE (reference sequence). The CDR3 sequence: CASSLRGPASGANVLTF. The CDR3 region has the DNA TGTGCCAGCAGCCTCCGGGGGCCTGCTTCTGGGGCCAACGTCCTGACTTTC.

The V gene is TRBV10-3, the J gene TRBJ2-3, with a tentative D call TRBD1 (5 bases). The CDR3 is 13 amino acids. V was trimmed by 4 bases and J by 6 bases, leaving 11 bases between them. Germline CDR1 is ENHRY and CDR2 is SYGVKD. The CDR3, as DNA: TGTGCCATCAGTGGGGGCTCCTGGGATACGCAGTATTTT. Its translation: CAISGGSWDTQYF.

This clone appeared a single time. The V and J genes are TRBV19 and TRBJ1-2; TRBD1 might be the D (5 bases). The germline CDR1 and CDR2 sequences are LNHDA and SQIVND (reference sequence). CDR3 length: 15 amino acids. Trimming stripped 4 bases from V and 7 bases from J, with 19 bases between. The CDR3 sequence: CASSRNSGAGPGYTF. The CDR3 region has the DNA TGTGCCAGTAGTAGAAACTCCGGGGCCGGGCCTGGCTACACCTTC.

The J gene is TRBJ2-3, the V gene TRBV4-2; D gene uncertain. V was shortened by 0 bases and J by 4 bases, with 8 bases between the two germline ends. The germline V gene encodes CDR1 LGHNA and CDR2 YNFKEQ. This CDR3 is 14 amino acids long. The CDR3 sequence is CASSQDGGSDTQYF. In DNA, the CDR3 is TGTGCCAGCAGCCAAGATGGTGGGTCAGATACGCAGTATTTT.

This clone was observed a single time. V and J are TRBV27 and TRBJ2-7; TRBD1 matches at 12 bases. CDR1 and CDR2 from the germline V gene are MNHEY and SMNVEV (reference sequence). The CDR3 covers 17 residues. Losses at the gene ends were 2 bases for V and 2 bases for J; bases not matched to a gene: 7. The CDR3 coding sequence is TGTGCCAGCAGTTTACGAAGGGACAGGGGGCAGACCTACGAGCAGTACTTC. Encoded protein: CASSLRRDRGQTYEQYF.

CDR3 protein: CASSLSKATGELFF. DNA of the CDR3: TGTGCCAGCAGTTTATCGAAGGCGACCGGGGAGCTGTTTTTT. The chain carries TRBV27 and TRBJ2-2; D is unresolved. This CDR3 spans 14 amino acids. The V end was cut by 0 bases, the J end by 5 bases, with 7 bases between. CDR1 and CDR2 from the germline V gene are MNHEY and SMNVEV (reference sequence).